Below are 8 T cell receptor beta chains sequenced from a single sample in a study of identical twins. In TCRdb, the 5' RACE reads were re-called with MiXCR into one record per CDR3 protein. The table has 300,000 to 400,000 distinct CDR3 sequences, 9% seen once. The sample taken for sequencing was naive T cells sorted from blood. The receptors come from a woman aged 45-65 years in good health.

V and J are TRBV6-2 or TRBV6-3 and TRBJ2-2; 8 bases match TRBD2. Trimming cost V 2 bases and J 8 bases; bases outside gene matches: 1. Germline CDR1 MNHEY, CDR2 SVGEGT. The CDR3 runs 13 residues. This CDR3 is CASSYGLAGELFF. The CDR3 coding sequence is TGTGCCAGCAGTTACGGACTAGCAGGGGAGCTGTTTTTT.

This chain connects TRBV20-1 to TRBJ2-5; D gene ambiguous. CDR1 and CDR2 (germline): DFQATT, SNEGSKA (reference sequence). Trimming left V 3 bases short and J 7 bases short, with 18 bases between. The CDR3 has 14 amino acids. CDR3 sequence (DNA): TGCAGTGCTAGTAGACTGGAGATGATGGGGACCCAGTACTTC. Its translation: CSASRLEMMGTQYF.

This clonotype was detected ten times or more. The chain links TRBV6-4 to TRBJ2-1, with D possibly being TRBD2 (5 bases). Germline V gene sequence: CDR1 MRHNA, CDR2 SNTAGT. Trimming removed 8 bases at V and 6 bases at J, with 11 bases between. CDR3 length: 12 amino acids. CDR3 in amino acids: CASPGGCNEQFF. CDR3 coding DNA: TGTGCCAGCCCTGGAGGTTGCAATGAGCAGTTCTTC.

This clonotype showed up just a few times. V and J are TRBV6-2 or TRBV6-3 and TRBJ2-7; D perhaps matches TRBD2 (7 bases). CDR1 is MNHEY, CDR2 SVGEGT, per germline. This CDR3 region has 16 residues. The V end was cut by 2 bases, the J end by 4 bases, with 18 bases between. The CDR3 here is CASSYGGGGATYEQYF. CDR3 sequence (DNA): TGTGCCAGCAGTTACGGAGGAGGGGGGGCAACTTACGAGCAGTACTTC.

This sequence joins TRBV5-1 and TRBJ2-7; D remains unclear. Trimming left V 1 base short and J 0 bases short, with 11 bases between. The germline gives CDR1 SGHRS, CDR2 YFSETQ. The CDR3 loop spans 15 amino acids. The CDR3 coding sequence is TGCGCCAGCAGCTTGCTATCATGGAACTCCTACGAGCAGTACTTC. Protein product: CASSLLSWNSYEQYF.

The chain employs TRBV12-3 or TRBV12-4 and TRBJ2-6; 9 bases align to TRBD2. The CDR3 has 19 amino acids. V trimming: 5 bases; J trimming: 1 base; junction bases outside the gene matches: 12. The CDR3 protein is CASSPLIAGEASGANVLTF. The CDR3 bases are TGTGCCAGCAGTCCCCTTATAGCGGGAGAGGCTTCTGGGGCCAACGTCCTGACTTTC.

The J gene is TRBJ2-1, the V gene TRBV27; D is possibly TRBD1 or TRBD2 (5 bases each). The CDR3 loop spans 16 amino acids. Per germline, CDR1 MNHEY and CDR2 SMNVEV (reference sequence). The ends were cut back, 1 base at V and 0 bases at J, with 10 bases in the middle. As DNA, the CDR3 is TGTGCCAGCAGTTTATTGGGGGTGGGCTCCTACAATGAGCAGTTCTTC. It translates to CASSLLGVGSYNEQFF.

The chain uses TRBV19 and TRBJ2-2, with 9 bases lining up with TRBD2. There are 13 residues in the CDR3. Germline loops: CDR1 LNHDA, CDR2 SQIVND (reference sequence). V was pared by 6 bases and J by 7 bases, with 3 bases of the junction left unmatched. The CDR3 nucleotides are TGTGCCAGTAGGGGACTAGCTATCGGGGAGCTGTTTTTT. Amino acids: CASRGLAIGELFF.